The following is a T cell receptor beta chain sequence with its context. The antigen remains undetermined. TRB cDNA libraries were made by UMI-labeled 5' RACE. With the 5' RACE reads reprocessed, TCRdb shows one record per CDR3 protein and no DNA. The sample yields 46,000 or so distinct CDR3 sequences, of which the top ten take up 2% to 2.5%. The source of the sample is a study of CXCR3-negative and CXCR3-positive naive CD8 T cells. General study results and limits: Diversity proved comparably high across both naive subsets and much lower in memory CD8+ cells.

Sequenced material: naive CXCR3- CD8+ T cells from blood. Subset indicated: CD45RO-CCR7+CD27+CD95- naive CD8+ T cells lacking CXCR3 (TNR3-). The clonotype comes from a human donor in good health. Some clones in this sample may be carry-over from other donors' samples.

The CDR3 protein is CSVEGQGATDTQYF. The V and J genes are TRBV29-1 and TRBJ2-3; no DNA is available, so the TRBD1 call from TCRdb remains unchecked. Per germline, CDR1 SQVTM and CDR2 ANQGSEA. This CDR3 is built from 14 residues.